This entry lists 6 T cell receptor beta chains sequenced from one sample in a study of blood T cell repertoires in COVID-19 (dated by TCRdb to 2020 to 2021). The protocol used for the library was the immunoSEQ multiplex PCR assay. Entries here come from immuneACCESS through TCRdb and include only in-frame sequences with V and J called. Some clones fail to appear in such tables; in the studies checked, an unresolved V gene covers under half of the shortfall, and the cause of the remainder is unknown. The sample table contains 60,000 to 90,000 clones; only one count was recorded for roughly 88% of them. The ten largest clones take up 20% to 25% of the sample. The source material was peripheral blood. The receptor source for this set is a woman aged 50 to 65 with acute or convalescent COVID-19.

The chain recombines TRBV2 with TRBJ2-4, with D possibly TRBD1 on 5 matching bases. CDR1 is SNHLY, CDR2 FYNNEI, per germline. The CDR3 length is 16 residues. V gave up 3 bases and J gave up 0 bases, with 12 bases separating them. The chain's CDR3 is CASSEQGIIAKNIQYF. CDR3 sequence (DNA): TGTGCCAGCAGTGAGCAGGGAATAATAGCCAAAAACATTCAGTACTTC.

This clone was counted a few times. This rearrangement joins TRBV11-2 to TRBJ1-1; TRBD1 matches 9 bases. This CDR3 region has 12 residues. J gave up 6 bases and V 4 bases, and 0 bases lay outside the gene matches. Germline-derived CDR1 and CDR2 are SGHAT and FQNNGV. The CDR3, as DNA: TGTGCCAGCAGCTGGGACAGGGCTGAAGCTTTCTTT. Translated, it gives CASSWDRAEAFF.

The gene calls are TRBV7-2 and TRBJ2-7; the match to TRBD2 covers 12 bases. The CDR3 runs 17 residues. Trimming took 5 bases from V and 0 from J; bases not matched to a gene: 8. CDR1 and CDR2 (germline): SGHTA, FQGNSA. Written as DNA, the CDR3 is TGTGCCAGCAGCCAACTCAGGACTAGCGGGATCTCCTACGAGCAGTACTTC. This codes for CASSQLRTSGISYEQYF.

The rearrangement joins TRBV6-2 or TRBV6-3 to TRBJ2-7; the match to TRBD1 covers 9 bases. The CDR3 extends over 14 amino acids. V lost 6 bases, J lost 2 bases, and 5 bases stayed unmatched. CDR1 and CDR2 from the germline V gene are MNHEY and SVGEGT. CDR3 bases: TGTGCCAGCAGCCGACAGGGGGGCACCTACGAGCAGTACTTC. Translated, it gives CASSRQGGTYEQYF.

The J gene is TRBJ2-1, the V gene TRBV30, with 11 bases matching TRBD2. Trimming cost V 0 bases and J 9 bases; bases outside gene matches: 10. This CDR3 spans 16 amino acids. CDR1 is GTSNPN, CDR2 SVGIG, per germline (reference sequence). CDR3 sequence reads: CAWSVGLAGNGGEQFF. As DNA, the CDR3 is TGTGCCTGGAGTGTCGGACTAGCGGGTAATGGGGGTGAGCAGTTCTTC.

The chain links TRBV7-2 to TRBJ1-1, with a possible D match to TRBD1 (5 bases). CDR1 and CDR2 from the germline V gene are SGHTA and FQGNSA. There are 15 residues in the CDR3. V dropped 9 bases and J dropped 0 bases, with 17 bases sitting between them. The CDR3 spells CASTPGGAMNTEAFF. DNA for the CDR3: TGTGCCAGTACCCCGGGAGGGGCCATGAACACTGAAGCTTTCTTT.